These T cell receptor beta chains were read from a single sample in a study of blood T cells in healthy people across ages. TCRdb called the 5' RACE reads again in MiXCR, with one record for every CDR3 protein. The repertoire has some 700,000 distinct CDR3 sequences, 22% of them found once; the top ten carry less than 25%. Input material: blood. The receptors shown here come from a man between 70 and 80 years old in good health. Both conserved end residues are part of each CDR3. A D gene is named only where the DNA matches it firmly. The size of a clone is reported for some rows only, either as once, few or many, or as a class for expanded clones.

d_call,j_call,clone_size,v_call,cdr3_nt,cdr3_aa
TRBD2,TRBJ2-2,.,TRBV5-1,TGCGCCAGCAGCTTGGCCGGTCTAGCGGGCACCGGGGAGCTGTTTTTT,CASSLAGLAGTGELFF
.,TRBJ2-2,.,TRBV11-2,TGTGCCAGCAGCTTAGATCGTGAAACCGGGGAGCTGTTTTTT,CASSLDRETGELFF
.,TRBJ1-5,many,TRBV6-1,TGTGCCAGCAGTGAATTGGCCCAGGGGCACAATCAGCCCCAGCATTTT,CASSELAQGHNQPQHF
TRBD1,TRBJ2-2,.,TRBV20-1,TGCAGTGCTAGGACCCGGGGGACAGGGAAAAACACCGGGGAGCTGTTTTTT,CSARTRGTGKNTGELFF
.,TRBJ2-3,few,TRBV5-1,TGCGCCAGCAGCTCGCAGGGTTACACAGATACGCAGTATTTT,CASSSQGYTDTQYF
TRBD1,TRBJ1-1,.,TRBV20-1,TGCAGTGCTAGAGACCAACAGGGGAGGAACACTGAAGCTTTCTTT,CSARDQQGRNTEAFF
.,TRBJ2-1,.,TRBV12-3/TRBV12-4,TGTGCCAGCAGAACAGGATTACTTCGCAATGAGCAGTTCTTC,CASRTGLLRNEQFF
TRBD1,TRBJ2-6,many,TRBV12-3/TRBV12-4,TGTGCCAGCAGATTGACAGGGGCTACTGGGGCCAACGTCCTGACTTTC,CASRLTGATGANVLTF
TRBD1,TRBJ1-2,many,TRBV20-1,TGCAGTGCTAACTCCGGGACAGAGTATGGCTACACCTTC,CSANSGTEYGYTF
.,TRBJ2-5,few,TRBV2,TGTGCCAGCAAACGGGGGTCGGAGACCCAGTACTTC,CASKRGSETQYF
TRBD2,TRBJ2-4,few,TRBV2,TGTGCCAGCAGGGTAGCGGGGGGCGACAAAAACATTCAGTACTTC,CASRVAGGDKNIQYF